This T cell receptor (beta chain) appears in the sequencing data of a study of post-analysis software for immune sequencing data. This clonotype has ten or more counts. What it binds is unknown. CDR1 is SQVTM and CDR2 is ANQGSEA in the germline V gene. There are 13 residues in the CDR3. V was clipped by 6 bases and J by 5 bases, with 17 bases between them. TCR beta cDNA libraries included unique molecular identifiers. From the PCR reads, TCRdb called clonotypes with MiXCR, one entry per CDR3 protein. The sample lists more than 500,000 distinct CDR3 sequences; around 36% were seen once. The study, taken as a whole, reports: Samples sharing a preparation batch grouped tightly together when assessed by F measure. Patients had higher frequencies than controls of roughly 5 TRBV segments, including TRBV5-6, TRBV5-1 and TRBV20-1. Controls had significantly higher normalized Chao1 diversity than multiple sclerosis patients.

This rearrangement joins TRBV29-1 to TRBJ2-7, with a weak D call TRBD1 (7 bases). The source of this sequence is a girl aged 2 to 17 with multiple sclerosis. Source material: blood. The CDR3 DNA reads as TGCAGCGTCGCACGCGGGACAGCTCACGAGCAGTACTTC. It yields the protein CSVARGTAHEQYF.